This entry describes one T cell receptor (beta chain). The V and J ends lost 0 bases and 10 bases, in that order; junction bases with no gene match: 6. The CDR3 is 16 amino acids. Germline V gene lookup returns CDR1 LGHNA and CDR2 YNFKEQ. Original data processing: Estimated nucleated cell counts came from reference gene primer amplification. Data came from immunoSEQ multiplex PCR; TCRdb stores just in-frame clones and leaves some out. From that table come the V and J calls and clone size; the DNA was used to work out D and trimming. The data hold 200,000 to 250,000 clones, with roughly 90% observed a single time. The data stem from a study of blood T cell repertoires in COVID-19. Study summary: COVID-19 samples, acute and convalescent, were from the United States, Italy and Spain. Nucleic acid was either cDNA or gDNA, and it came from T cells, B-cell-depleted T cells, or PBMCs.

The chain has TRBV4-2 and TRBJ2-1, with 13 bases lining up with TRBD2. The clonotype was recovered from a woman aged 60 to 75 with acute or convalescent COVID-19. The sample taken for sequencing was peripheral blood. CDR3 nucleotides: TGTGCCAGCAGCCAAGAAGGACTAGCGGGAGTGGGGGAGCAGTTCTTC. It codes for CASSQEGLAGVGEQFF.